Ten or more counts support the clone carrying this T cell receptor beta chain. Its specificity is unknown. Library preparation (for TCRbeta) was performed with unique molecular identifiers. TCRdb re-called the PCR reads through MiXCR, storing one row per CDR3 protein. The data contain hundreds of thousands of distinct CDR3 sequences, roughly 13% of them singletons. The data originate from a study of T-cell reconstitution after alpha-beta-depleted transplantation in children. Study-level results: As was reported, about two months after transplant, alpha-beta T cells came from several hundred expanded graft clones.

CDR3 length equals 15 residues. The germline gives CDR1 MDHEN, CDR2 SYDVKM. The V and J ends lost 5 bases and 0 bases, in that order; junction bases with no gene match: 4. The sequenced sample was PBMCs, mostly from graft donor cells, obtained 360 days after TCRalphabeta/CD19-depleted stem cell transplant. This sequence was found in a male patient younger than 18 who had a stem cell transplant for acute myeloid leukemia, so the T cells may come from the graft donor. V and J are TRBV28 and TRBJ1-5; 7 bases fit TRBD1. The CDR3 DNA is TGTGCCAGCAGTGCAGGGGGGCCTAGCAATCAGCCCCAGCATTTT. Its translation is CASSAGGPSNQPQHF.